These 32 T cell receptor beta chains were sequenced from one sample in a study of blood T cell repertoires in COVID-19. The data were produced by immunoSEQ multiplex PCR, yet TCRdb's version contains in-frame clones alone and is incomplete. The sample gives around 100,000 clones, about 90% of which show up once; 6.2% is in the top ten. Specimen: peripheral blood. The receptors here all came from a human donor in a cohort sampled during active COVID-19.

The chain uses TRBV2 and TRBJ2-3, with TRBD2 matching over 7 bases. In germline, CDR1 is SNHLY, CDR2 FYNNEI. The V segment lost 5 bases and the J segment 5 bases; nucleotides outside the gene matches: 13. The CDR3 has 16 residues. The CDR3 DNA reads as TGTGCCAGCAGTCGGGACTACTCATTTCGGGTAGATACGCAGTATTTT. Protein sequence: CASSRDYSFRVDTQYF.

The rearrangement uses TRBV4-1 and TRBJ2-1, with 8 bases lining up with TRBD2. CDR1 is MGHRA and CDR2 is YSYEKL in the germline V gene. J gave up 8 bases and V 3 bases, and 3 bases lay outside the gene matches. The CDR3 is 13 amino acids. The CDR3: CASSQRGADEQFF. For the CDR3, the DNA is TGCGCCAGCAGCCAGCGGGGGGCGGATGAGCAGTTCTTC.

The V call is TRBV5-1, the J call TRBJ2-1, with 7 bases fitting TRBD1. V lost 0 bases, J lost 5 bases, and 5 bases stayed unmatched. The CDR3 has 15 amino acids. Germline V gives CDR1 SGHRS, CDR2 YFSETQ. The CDR3 protein is CASSLGQGSNNEQFF. DNA of the CDR3: TGCGCCAGCAGCTTGGGACAGGGAAGCAACAATGAGCAGTTCTTC.

The chain combines TRBV4-2 with TRBJ2-1; D possibly corresponds to TRBD1 (5 bases). The CDR3 sequence is 19 residues long. Germline-derived CDR1 and CDR2 are LGHNA and YNFKEQ. V shed 1 base and J shed 0 bases, with 19 bases lying between them. CDR3 protein: CASSQGVGSQAYSYNEQFF. In DNA, the CDR3 is TGTGCCAGCAGCCAAGGGGTCGGCTCACAGGCTTACTCCTACAATGAGCAGTTCTTC.

This rearrangement joins TRBV6-5 to TRBJ2-7; 7 bases match TRBD2. The CDR3 is 14 amino acids. J gave up 7 bases and V 5 bases, and 11 bases lay outside the gene matches. Germline assignment: CDR1 MNHEY and CDR2 SVGAGI. The CDR3 here is CASSSQGWEGEQYF. The DNA of the CDR3 is TGTGCCAGCAGTAGCCAGGGTTGGGAGGGGGAGCAGTACTTC.

The chain combines TRBV27 with TRBJ2-2, with D tentatively TRBD2 (6 bases). From germline, CDR1 is MNHEY and CDR2 SMNVEV (reference sequence). There are 16 residues in the CDR3. V was trimmed by 2 bases and J by 4 bases, leaving 14 bases between them. The CDR3 spells CASSLDEGLSTGELFF. The CDR3 region has the DNA TGTGCCAGCAGTTTAGATGAGGGACTTTCCACCGGGGAGCTGTTTTTT.

In regard to this clone: One end of the junction is discordant with germline, which a read error may explain. V and J are TRBV18 and TRBJ1-2, with 7 bases matching TRBD1. This CDR3 has 13 residues. Germline V gene data show CDR1 as KGHSH and CDR2 as LQKENI. The CDR3 sequence is CASSPSASGQSVF. The CDR3 bases are TGTGCCAGCTCACCGAGTGCCTCGGGACAGTCGGTTTTC.

The V call is TRBV27, the J call TRBJ2-7; 10 bases are shared with TRBD1. V trimming: 7 bases; J trimming: 6 bases; junction bases outside the gene matches: 12. Germline CDR1 is MNHEY and CDR2 is SMNVEV (reference sequence). The CDR3 is made up of 15 amino acids. The CDR3 bases are TGTGCCAGCACCGACCCAGGACAGGGGGTAGCCGAGCAGTACTTC. Amino acids: CASTDPGQGVAEQYF.

V is TRBV7-2 and J is TRBJ2-1; possibly TRBD1 for D (5 bases). V was pared by 2 bases and J by 3 bases, with 14 bases between. The CDR3 covers 16 residues. Germline CDR1 SGHTA, CDR2 FQGNSA. The CDR3 DNA sequence: TGTGCCAGCAGCTTACAGGGTCCCCGCGACTACAATGAGCAGTTCTTC. Translation: CASSLQGPRDYNEQFF. Complete variable domain (other parts from reference TRBV7-2 and TRBJ2-1): GAGVSQSPSNKVTEKGKDVELRCDPISGHTALYWYRQSLGQGLEFLIYFQGNSAPDKSGLPSDRFSAERTGGSVSTLTIQRTQQEDSAVYLCASSLQGPRDYNEQFFGPGTRLTVL.

The CDR3 DNA reads as TGTGCCAGCAGCCAAGAGCCCCTCGACCAGGGGTTCGATCAGCCCCAGCATTTT. As protein: CASSQEPLDQGFDQPQHF. This chain uses TRBV4-2 with TRBJ1-5; D might be TRBD1 (6 bases). The CDR3 consists of 18 residues. V lost 0 bases and J lost 5, with 20 bases in between. The germline gives CDR1 LGHNA, CDR2 YNFKEQ.

In its sample, this clone was seen once. This chain links TRBV24-1 with TRBJ2-3; 12 bases map to TRBD2. CDR1 is KGHDR and CDR2 is SFDVKD in the germline V gene. The ends lost 2 bases at V and 5 bases at J; junction bases unmatched: 10. This CDR3 has 18 residues. DNA of the CDR3: TGTGCCACCAGTGATTCGGCGACTAGCGGGAGTTTTGGAGATACGCAGTATTTT. This gives the protein CATSDSATSGSFGDTQYF.

V is TRBV27 and J is TRBJ1-2; the match to TRBD1 covers 7 bases. V shed 5 bases, J shed 2 bases, and the junction held 8 bases outside the gene matches. CDR1 is MNHEY, CDR2 SMNVEV, per germline (reference sequence). The CDR3 runs to 15 residues. DNA of the CDR3: TGTGCCAGCAGTCGACAGGGCGCCGGGAACTATGGCTACACCTTC. It codes for CASSRQGAGNYGYTF.

The CDR3 is CASSLKGQDSYNSPLHF. In DNA, the CDR3 is TGTGCCAGCAGTTTGAAAGGACAGGACTCCTATAATTCACCCCTCCACTTT. The rearrangement uses TRBV2 and TRBJ1-6, with 7 nucleotides matching TRBD1. There are 17 residues in the CDR3. CDR1 is SNHLY, CDR2 FYNNEI, per germline. J gave up 0 bases and V 5 bases, and 7 bases lay outside the gene matches.

In this sample, this clone turned up a few times. The chain couples TRBV5-6 to TRBJ2-7; 10 bases are a match to TRBD2. The V segment lost 3 bases and the J segment 5 bases; nucleotides outside the gene matches: 8. This CDR3 region has 15 residues. The germline CDR1 and CDR2 sequences are SGHDT and YYEEEE. The CDR3 region has the DNA TGTGCCAGCAGCTATGGGACTAGCGCAGCCCACGAGCAGTACTTC. This sequence encodes CASSYGTSAAHEQYF.

The chain carries TRBV7-9 and TRBJ1-2; TRBD1 might be the D (5 bases). V lost 5 bases and J lost 8, with 21 bases in between. There are 15 residues in the CDR3. Germline CDR1 is SEHNR and CDR2 is FQNEAQ (reference sequence). CDR3 residues: CASSRPREEGTGYTF. CDR3 sequence (DNA): TGTGCCAGCAGCCGACCGCGGGAGGAGGGGACCGGCTACACCTTC. Complete variable domain (other parts from reference TRBV7-9 and TRBJ1-2): DTGVSQNPRHKITKRGQNVTFRCDPISEHNRLYWYRQTLGQGPEFLTYFQNEAQLEKSRLLSDRFSAERPKGSFSTLEIQRTEQGDSAMYLCASSRPREEGTGYTFGSGTRLTVV.

The chain recombines TRBV14 with TRBJ2-5; 11 bases align to TRBD2. The germline V gene has CDR1 SGHDN and CDR2 FVKESK. The trim removed 0 bases at V and 1 base at J, leaving 4 bases unmatched. This CDR3 has 17 residues. The CDR3 DNA sequence: TGTGCCAGCAGCCAAGATAGCGGGGGGGCCGTCCAAGAGACCCAGTACTTC. Encoded protein: CASSQDSGGAVQETQYF.

The chain carries TRBV11-2 and TRBJ1-2, with D hard to call. The CDR3 runs to 12 residues. V lost 2 bases and J 11 bases, leaving 12 bases between the germline ends. CDR1 and CDR2 from the germline V gene are SGHAT and FQNNGV. CDR3 amino acids: CASSLSPERYTF. The CDR3 nucleotides read TGTGCCAGCAGCTTATCCCCGGAGCGATACACCTTC.

There are a few counts of this clone. This chain connects TRBV19 to TRBJ2-7, with TRBD2 matching over 12 bases. V lost 7 bases to trimming and J lost 0 bases; unmatched junction nucleotides: 4. This CDR3 is 15 amino acids long. CDR1 and CDR2 (germline): LNHDA, SQIVND (reference sequence). The CDR3 loop is CASKLAGGSSYEQYF. The CDR3 region has the DNA TGTGCCAGTAAACTAGCGGGGGGAAGCTCCTACGAGCAGTACTTC.

This clone was found once. The chain joins TRBV28 to TRBJ2-7; weak D call: TRBD1 (6 bases). The V end lost 4 bases, the J end lost 1 base, and 14 bases lay between the germline ends. There are 15 residues in the CDR3. CDR1 and CDR2 (germline): MDHEN, SYDVKM. For the CDR3, the DNA is TGTGCCAGCAGTTCCCGACCCGACAGGTCCTACGAGCAGTACTTC. This translates into CASSSRPDRSYEQYF.

V gene TRBV6-4 combines with J gene TRBJ1-3; 8 bases match TRBD1. CDR1 and CDR2 (germline): MRHNA, SNTAGT. After removal of 6 bases from V and 0 bases from J, the junction contained 4 bases not matched to a gene. This CDR3 is built from 15 residues. The CDR3 region has the DNA TGTGCCAGCAGGACAGGGGCGCCCTCTGGAAACACCATATATTTT. Translation gives CASRTGAPSGNTIYF.

The gene calls are TRBV2 and TRBJ1-1; D gene unclear. CDR1 is SNHLY, CDR2 FYNNEI, per germline. Trimming stripped 6 bases from V and 4 bases from J, with 12 bases between. The CDR3 loop spans 13 amino acids. The CDR3 coding sequence is TGTGCCAGCAGCCTGGACTCAGGCACTGAAGCTTTCTTT. Translating gives CASSLDSGTEAFF.

The chain combines TRBV7-4 with TRBJ1-4; tentative D call: TRBD1 (6 bases). The CDR3 covers 16 residues. Trimming left V 4 bases short and J 0 bases short, with 12 bases between. The germline CDR1 and CDR2 sequences are SGHVT and SQSDAQ. The CDR3 is CASSSGAGATNEKLFF. CDR3 nucleotides: TGTGCCAGCAGCTCAGGGGCAGGAGCAACTAATGAAAAACTGTTTTTT.

The table lists this clone with a count of one. The gene calls are TRBV7-2 and TRBJ2-3; a possible D gene is TRBD2 (6 bases). The CDR3 has 16 amino acids. Trimming pared 4 bases from V and 0 bases from J, leaving 14 bases between. Per the germline V gene, CDR1 is SGHTA and CDR2 is FQGNSA. CDR3 bases: TGTGCCAGCAGCTCTTCGAGGACTAAGAGCACAGATACGCAGTATTTT. Protein: CASSSSRTKSTDTQYF.

The genes are TRBV19 and TRBJ1-2; D is possibly TRBD1 (5 bases). Germline CDR1 is LNHDA and CDR2 is SQIVND (reference sequence). V gave up 4 bases and J gave up 2 bases, with 11 bases separating them. CDR3 length: 14 residues. The CDR3 nucleotides read TGTGCCAGTAGTACCGGCAGGGCAAACTATGGCTACACCTTC. As protein: CASSTGRANYGYTF.

This chain uses TRBV4-1 with TRBJ1-3; D gene unclear. The V and J ends lost 0 bases and 5 bases respectively, with 20 bases between them. This CDR3 is built from 18 residues. The germline gives CDR1 MGHRA, CDR2 YSYEKL. The CDR3 region has the DNA TGCGCCAGCAGCCAAGAAATTCACGGTAACGGTGTACGAAACACCATATATTTT. Its protein product is CASSQEIHGNGVRNTIYF.

The chain has TRBV4-2 and TRBJ1-2, with D perhaps matching TRBD1 (6 bases). Trimming left V 0 bases short and J 6 bases short, with 11 bases between. This CDR3 is built from 14 residues. Germline CDR1 LGHNA, CDR2 YNFKEQ. The CDR3 bases are TGTGCCAGCAGCCAAGACGGGGGGGCGGATGGCTACACCTTC. Protein sequence: CASSQDGGADGYTF.

This sequence joins TRBV5-1 and TRBJ2-6; D might be TRBD1 (5 bases). The CDR3 is made up of 19 amino acids. V dropped 6 bases and J dropped 0 bases, with 22 bases sitting between them. CDR1 is SGHRS and CDR2 is YFSETQ in the germline V gene. CDR3 sequence reads: CASTPNPRAFASGANVLTF. CDR3 coding DNA: TGCGCCAGCACCCCCAACCCCAGGGCGTTCGCCTCTGGGGCCAACGTCCTGACTTTC.

Here the CDR3 reads CASTLTGGANYGYTF. For the CDR3, the DNA is TGTGCCAGCACCCTAACAGGCGGAGCTAACTATGGCTACACCTTC. J is TRBJ1-2 and V is TRBV7-9; a weak D match, TRBD1 (5 bases). This CDR3 is 15 amino acids long. Trimming shortened V by 7 bases and J by 0 bases, and 15 bases separated the two germline ends. Germline lookup yields CDR1 SEHNR and CDR2 FQNEAQ (reference sequence).

The rearrangement links TRBV9 to TRBJ2-1, with a possible D match to TRBD2 (5 bases). Trimming pared 0 bases from V and 8 bases from J, leaving 12 bases between. The V gene's germline CDR1 is SGDLS and CDR2 YYNGEE. The CDR3 consists of 14 residues. The chain's CDR3 is CASSVAGWMDEQFF. CDR3 nucleotide sequence: TGTGCCAGCAGCGTAGCGGGATGGATGGATGAGCAGTTCTTC.

The gene calls are TRBV28 and TRBJ2-3; 8 nucleotides agree with TRBD1. Trimming cost V 4 bases and J 5 bases; bases outside gene matches: 5. Looked up from germline, CDR1 is MDHEN and CDR2 is SYDVKM. CDR3 length: 14 residues. The CDR3, as DNA: TGTGCCAGCAGTTCCAGGGGGCCGATAGATACGCAGTATTTT. Translated: CASSSRGPIDTQYF. The variable domain in full, completed from reference TRBV28 and TRBJ2-3, reads DVKVTQSSRYLVKRTGEKVFLECVQDMDHENMFWYRQDPGLGLRLIYFSYDVKMKEKGDIPEGYSVSREKKERFSLILESASTNQTSMYLCASSSRGPIDTQYFGPGTRLTVL.

The genes are TRBV5-6 and TRBJ2-7; 13 nucleotides line up with TRBD2. Germline V gene data show CDR1 as SGHDT and CDR2 as YYEEEE. V shed 4 bases and J 4 bases; nucleotides not matched to a gene: 5. CDR3 length: 15 amino acids. CDR3 nucleotides: TGTGCCAGCAGCCCGCGGACTAGCGGGGGTTACGAGCAGTACTTC. The encoded protein is CASSPRTSGGYEQYF.

This chain joins TRBV29-1 and TRBJ1-2, with TRBD1 matching over 9 bases. V was clipped by 1 base and J by 8 bases; unmatched bases: 11. CDR3 size: 15 residues. The germline V gene encodes CDR1 SQVTM and CDR2 ANQGSEA. The CDR3 DNA reads TGCAGCGTTGAAGCCGGACAGGGGCCTGGTGGGGGCTACACCTTC. Translating gives CSVEAGQGPGGGYTF. Full variable domain (outside the CDR3, taken from reference TRBV29-1 and TRBJ1-2): SAVISQKPSRDICQRGTSLTIQCQVDSQVTMMFWYRQQPGQSLTLIATANQGSEATYESGFVIDKFPISRPNLTFSTLTVSNMSPEDSSIYLCSVEAGQGPGGGYTFGSGTRLTVV.